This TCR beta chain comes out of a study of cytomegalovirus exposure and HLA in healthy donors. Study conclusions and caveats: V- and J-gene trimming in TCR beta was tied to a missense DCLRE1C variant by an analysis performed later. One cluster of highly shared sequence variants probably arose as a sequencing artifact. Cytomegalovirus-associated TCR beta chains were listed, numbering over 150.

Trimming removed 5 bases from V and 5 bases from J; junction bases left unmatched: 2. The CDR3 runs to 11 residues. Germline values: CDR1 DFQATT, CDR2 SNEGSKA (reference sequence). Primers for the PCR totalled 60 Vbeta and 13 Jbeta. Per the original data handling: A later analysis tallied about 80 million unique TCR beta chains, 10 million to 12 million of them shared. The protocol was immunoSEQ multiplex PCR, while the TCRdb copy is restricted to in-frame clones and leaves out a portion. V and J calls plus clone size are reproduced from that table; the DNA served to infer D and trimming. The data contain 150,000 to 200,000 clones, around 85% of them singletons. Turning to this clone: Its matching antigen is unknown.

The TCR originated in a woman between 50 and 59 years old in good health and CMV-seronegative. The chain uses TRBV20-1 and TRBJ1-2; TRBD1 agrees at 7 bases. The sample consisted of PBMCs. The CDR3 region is CSAAGGYGYTF. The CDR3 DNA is TGCAGTGCTGCAGGGGGTTATGGCTACACCTTC.